This TCR beta chain derives from a study of T cell changes during pregnancy in multiple sclerosis. Sequenced by immunoSEQ multiplex PCR; TCRdb stores in-frame clones only, minus some. There are 64,000 or so clones in the sample; around 97% occur only once, and over 2% lies in the top ten. The CDR3 totals 14 residues. Deletions cut 0 bases from V and 0 bases from J, with 9 bases between. Germline assignment: CDR1 SQVTM and CDR2 ANQGSEA. This chain links TRBV29-1 with TRBJ2-7; tentative D call: TRBD1 (6 bases). The receptor was isolated from a female donor with multiple sclerosis, enrolled in a pregnancy study. Sequences were derived from CD8+ T cells from peripheral blood mononuclear cells, sampled after pregnancy. For the CDR3, the DNA is TGCAGCGTTGAAGAGGGGGCGAGCTCCTACGAGCAGTACTTC. This codes for CSVEEGASSYEQYF.